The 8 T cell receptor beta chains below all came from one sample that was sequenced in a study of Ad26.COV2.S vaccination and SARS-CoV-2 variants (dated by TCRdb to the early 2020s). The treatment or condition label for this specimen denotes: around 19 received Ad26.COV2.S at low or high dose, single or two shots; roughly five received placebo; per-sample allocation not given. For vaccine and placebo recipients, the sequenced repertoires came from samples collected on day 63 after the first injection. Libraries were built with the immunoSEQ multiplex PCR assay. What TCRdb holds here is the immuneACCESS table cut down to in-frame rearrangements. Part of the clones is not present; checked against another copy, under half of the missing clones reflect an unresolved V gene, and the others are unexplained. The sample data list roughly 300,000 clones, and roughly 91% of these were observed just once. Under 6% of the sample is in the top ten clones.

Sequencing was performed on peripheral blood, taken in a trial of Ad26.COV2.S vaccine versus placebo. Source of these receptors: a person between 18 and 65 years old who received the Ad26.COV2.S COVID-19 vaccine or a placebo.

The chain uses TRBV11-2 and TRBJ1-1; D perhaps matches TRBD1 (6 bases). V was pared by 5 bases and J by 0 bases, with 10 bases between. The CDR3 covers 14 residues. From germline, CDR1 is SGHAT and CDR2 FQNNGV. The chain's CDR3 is CASSPTGMNTEAFF. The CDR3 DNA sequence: TGTGCCAGCAGCCCGACAGGAATGAACACTGAAGCTTTCTTT.

CDR3: CASSIGQFYNEQFF. CDR3 nucleotides: TGTGCCAGTAGTATCGGGCAGTTTTACAATGAGCAGTTCTTC. The rearrangement links TRBV19 to TRBJ2-1; no reliable D call. Germline CDR1 and CDR2: LNHDA and SQIVND (reference sequence). V was shortened by 3 bases and J by 4 bases, with 10 bases between the two germline ends. This CDR3 contains 14 residues.

The CDR3 region has the DNA TGCGCCAGCAGCCCTTGGGACGGTACCTCCTACGAGCAGTACTTC. Protein product: CASSPWDGTSYEQYF. The genes are TRBV4-1 and TRBJ2-7; either TRBD1 or TRBD2 may fit D (5 bases each). Trimming took 4 bases from V and 0 from J, leaving 13 bases between them. The CDR3 contains 15 residues. CDR1 MGHRA and CDR2 YSYEKL come from the germline V gene.

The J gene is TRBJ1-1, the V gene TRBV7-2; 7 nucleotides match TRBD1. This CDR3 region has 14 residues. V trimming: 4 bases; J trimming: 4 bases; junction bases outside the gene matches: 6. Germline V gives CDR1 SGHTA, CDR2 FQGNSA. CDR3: CASSYRQGTTEAFF. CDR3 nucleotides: TGTGCCAGCAGCTACCGACAGGGCACCACTGAAGCTTTCTTT.

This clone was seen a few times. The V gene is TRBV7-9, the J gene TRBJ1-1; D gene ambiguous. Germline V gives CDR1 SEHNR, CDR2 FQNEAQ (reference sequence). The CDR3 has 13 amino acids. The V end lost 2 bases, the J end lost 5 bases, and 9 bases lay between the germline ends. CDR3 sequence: CASSLSKETEAFF. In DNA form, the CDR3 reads TGTGCCAGCAGCTTATCTAAGGAGACTGAAGCTTTCTTT. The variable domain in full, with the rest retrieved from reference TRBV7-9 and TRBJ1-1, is DTGVSQNPRHKITKRGQNVTFRCDPISEHNRLYWYRQTLGQGPEFLTYFQNEAQLEKSRLLSDRFSAERPKGSFSTLEIQRTEQGDSAMYLCASSLSKETEAFFGQGTRLTVV.

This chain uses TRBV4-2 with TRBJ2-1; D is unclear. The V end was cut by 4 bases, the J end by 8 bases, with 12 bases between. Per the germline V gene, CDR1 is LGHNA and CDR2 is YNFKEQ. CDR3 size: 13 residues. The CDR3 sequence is CASSPKTRDEQFF. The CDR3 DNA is TGTGCCAGCAGCCCCAAAACAAGGGATGAGCAGTTCTTC.

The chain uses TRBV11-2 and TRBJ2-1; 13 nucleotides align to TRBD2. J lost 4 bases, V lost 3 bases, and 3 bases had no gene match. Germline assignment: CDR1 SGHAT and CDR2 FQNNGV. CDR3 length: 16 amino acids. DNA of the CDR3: TGTGCCAGCAGCTTGGGACTAGCGGGAAGATACAATGAGCAGTTCTTC. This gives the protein CASSLGLAGRYNEQFF.

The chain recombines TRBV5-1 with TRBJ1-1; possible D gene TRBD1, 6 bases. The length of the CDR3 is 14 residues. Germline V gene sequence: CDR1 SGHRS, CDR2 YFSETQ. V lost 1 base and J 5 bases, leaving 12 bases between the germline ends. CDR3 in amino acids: CASSLLGAYTEAFF. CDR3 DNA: TGCGCCAGCAGCTTGTTGGGGGCTTATACTGAAGCTTTCTTT.